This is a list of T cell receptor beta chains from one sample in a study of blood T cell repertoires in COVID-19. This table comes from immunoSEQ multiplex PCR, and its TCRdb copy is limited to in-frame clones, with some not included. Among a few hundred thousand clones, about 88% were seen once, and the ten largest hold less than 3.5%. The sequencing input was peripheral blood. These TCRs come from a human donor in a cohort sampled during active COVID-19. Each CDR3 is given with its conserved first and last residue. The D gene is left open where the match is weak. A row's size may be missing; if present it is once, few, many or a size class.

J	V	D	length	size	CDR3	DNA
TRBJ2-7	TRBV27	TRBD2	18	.	CASSLGGLAGDLSYEQYF	TGTGCCAGCAGTTTAGGTGGACTAGCGGGAGACCTCTCCTACGAGCAGTACTTC
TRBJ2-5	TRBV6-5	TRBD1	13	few	CATQQGVQETQYF	TGTGCCACCCAACAGGGGGTACAAGAGACCCAGTACTTC
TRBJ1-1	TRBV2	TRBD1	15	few	CASSRDRGLNTEAFF	TGTGCCAGCAGCCGGGACAGGGGGCTGAACACTGAAGCTTTCTTT
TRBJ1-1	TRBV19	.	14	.	CASNPRGGNTEAFF	TGTGCCAGTAACCCCAGAGGGGGAAACACTGAAGCTTTCTTT
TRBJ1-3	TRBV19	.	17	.	CASSIEAPRWSGNTIYF	TGTGCCAGTAGTATAGAGGCCCCCAGATGGTCTGGAAACACCATATATTTT
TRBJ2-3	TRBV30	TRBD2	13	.	CAWSGGGSNTQYF	TGTGCCTGGAGTGGGGGCGGGAGTAATACGCAGTATTTT
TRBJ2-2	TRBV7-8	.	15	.	CASSLAVRGTGELFF	TGTGCCAGCAGCTTAGCGGTTCGGGGCACCGGGGAGCTGTTTTTT
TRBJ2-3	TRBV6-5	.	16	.	CASSYSTDHLTDTQYF	TGTGCCAGCAGTTACTCCACAGACCATCTCACAGATACGCAGTATTTT
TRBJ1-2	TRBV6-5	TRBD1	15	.	CASRSPGQGVSGYTF	TGTGCCAGCCGCTCTCCGGGACAGGGGGTAAGCGGCTACACCTTC
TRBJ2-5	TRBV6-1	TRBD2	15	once	CASSELASGQETQYF	TGTGCCAGCAGTGAATTGGCTAGCGGACAAGAGACCCAGTACTTC
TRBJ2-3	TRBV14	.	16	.	CASSQPRQLGTDTQYF	TGTGCCAGCAGCCAACCCCGACAGTTGGGAACAGATACGCAGTATTTT
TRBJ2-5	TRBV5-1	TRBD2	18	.	CASSPRGLAGGRGETQYF	TGCGCCAGCAGCCCCCGGGGACTAGCGGGGGGGCGGGGTGAGACCCAGTACTTC
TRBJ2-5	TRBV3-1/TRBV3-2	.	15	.	CASSQVVGEMETQYF	TGTGCCAGCAGCCAAGTTGTCGGGGAGATGGAGACCCAGTACTTC
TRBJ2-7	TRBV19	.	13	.	CASSIATESEQYF	TGTGCCAGTAGTATAGCCACAGAGAGCGAGCAGTACTTC
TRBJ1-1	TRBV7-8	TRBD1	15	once	CASSLARQGATEAFF	TGTGCCAGCAGCTTAGCGAGACAGGGGGCCACTGAAGCTTTCTTT
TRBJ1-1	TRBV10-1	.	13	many	CASSVPKNTEAFF	TGCGCCAGCAGTGTCCCCAAGAACACTGAAGCTTTCTTT
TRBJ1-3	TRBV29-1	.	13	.	CSVSTSSGNTIYF	TGCAGCGTGTCGACAAGCTCTGGAAACACCATATATTTT
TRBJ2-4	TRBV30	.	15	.	CAWSRLGVAKNIQYF	TGTGCCTGGAGCCGACTAGGGGTAGCCAAAAACATTCAGTACTTC
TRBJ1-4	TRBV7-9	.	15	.	CASSLVPPVGEKLFF	TGTGCCAGCAGCTTAGTCCCCCCAGTCGGGGAAAAACTGTTTTTT
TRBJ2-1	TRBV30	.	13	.	CAWSVGASNEQFF	TGTGCCTGGAGTGTAGGGGCTAGCAATGAGCAGTTCTTC
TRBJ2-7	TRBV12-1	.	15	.	CASSFVASGEYEQYF	TGTGCCAGCAGCTTTGTGGCTAGCGGGGAATACGAGCAGTACTTC
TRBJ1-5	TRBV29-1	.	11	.	CSVDTGPAQHF	TGCAGCGTTGATACAGGCCCGGCCCAGCATTTT
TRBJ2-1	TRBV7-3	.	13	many	CASSSPDVSEQFF	TGTGCCAGCAGCTCCCCTGATGTAAGCGAGCAGTTCTTC
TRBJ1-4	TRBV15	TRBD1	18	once	CATSIPTGKGGSAEKLFF	TGTGCCACCAGCATCCCGACAGGGAAGGGCGGTAGCGCAGAAAAACTGTTTTTT
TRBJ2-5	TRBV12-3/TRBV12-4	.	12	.	CASSFQKETQYF	TGTGCCAGCAGTTTCCAGAAAGAGACCCAGTACTTC
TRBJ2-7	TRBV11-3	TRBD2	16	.	CASSSGFGGSGYEQYF	TGTGCCAGCAGCTCAGGTTTTGGCGGGAGTGGGTACGAGCAGTACTTC
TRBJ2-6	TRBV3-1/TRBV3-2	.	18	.	CASSPLRQGMTGANVLTF	TGTGCCAGCAGCCCTCTGAGGCAGGGTATGACTGGGGCCAACGTCCTGACTTTC
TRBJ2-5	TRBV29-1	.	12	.	CSVVQRQETQYF	TGCAGCGTTGTTCAGCGTCAAGAGACCCAGTACTTC
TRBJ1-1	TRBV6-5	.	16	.	CASSYERQGLNTEAFF	TGTGCCAGCAGTTACGAGAGGCAGGGTCTGAACACTGAAGCTTTCTTT
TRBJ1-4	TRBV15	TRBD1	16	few	CATSRDKGAPNEKLFF	TGTGCCACCAGCAGAGATAAGGGGGCGCCTAATGAAAAACTGTTTTTT
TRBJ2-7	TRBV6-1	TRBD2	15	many	CASSELAGGSYEQYF	TGTGCCAGCAGTGAACTAGCGGGGGGCTCCTACGAGCAGTACTTC
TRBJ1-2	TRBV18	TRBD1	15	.	CASSPAFEGAYGYTF	TGTGCCAGCTCACCAGCCTTTGAGGGGGCGTATGGCTACACCTTC
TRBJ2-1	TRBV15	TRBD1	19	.	CATSSILASWTGENNEQFF	TGTGCCACCAGCAGTATCTTAGCGTCTTGGACAGGGGAAAACAATGAGCAGTTCTTC
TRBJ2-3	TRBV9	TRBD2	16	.	CASSVALRESDNTQYF	TGTGCCAGCAGCGTAGCTTTGCGGGAGAGTGATAATACGCAGTATTTT
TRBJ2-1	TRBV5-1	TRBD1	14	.	CASSRTGIDDEQFF	TGCGCCAGCAGCCGGACAGGAATAGACGATGAGCAGTTCTTC
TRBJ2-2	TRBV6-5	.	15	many	CASSYSTTNTGELFF	TGTGCCAGCAGTTACTCGACGACAAACACCGGGGAGCTGTTTTTT
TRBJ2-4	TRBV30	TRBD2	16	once	CAWSLGLAGIKNIQYF	TGTGCCTGGAGTCTGGGACTAGCGGGAATTAAAAACATTCAGTACTTC
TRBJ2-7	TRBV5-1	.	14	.	CASSPPDSLREQYF	TGCGCCAGCAGTCCTCCGGATTCGCTGAGGGAGCAGTACTTC
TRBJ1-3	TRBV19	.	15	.	CASTPVGDSGNTIYF	TGTGCCAGTACCCCGGTAGGAGACTCTGGAAACACCATATATTTT
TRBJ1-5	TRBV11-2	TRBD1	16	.	CASSWNRDRGPQPQHF	TGTGCCAGCAGCTGGAACCGGGACAGGGGGCCTCAGCCCCAGCATTTT
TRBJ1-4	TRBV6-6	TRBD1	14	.	CASRGGTGEEKLFF	TGTGCCAGCAGGGGTGGGACAGGGGAGGAAAAACTGTTTTTT
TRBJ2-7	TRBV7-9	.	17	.	CASSPYLVGVGSYEQYF	TGTGCCAGCAGCCCATATCTGGTCGGGGTAGGAAGCTACGAGCAGTACTTC
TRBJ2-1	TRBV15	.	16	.	CATSRGSPRRGVEQFF	TGTGCCACCAGCAGAGGGAGTCCCCGCCGCGGAGTTGAGCAGTTCTTC
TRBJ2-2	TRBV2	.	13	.	CASRQGGTGELFF	TGTGCCAGCAGACAGGGAGGGACCGGGGAGCTGTTTTTT
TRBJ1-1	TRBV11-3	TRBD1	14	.	CASSWDRENTEAFF	TGTGCCAGCAGCTGGGACAGGGAGAACACTGAAGCTTTCTTT
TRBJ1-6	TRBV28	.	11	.	CASSSNWPLHF	TGTGCCAGCAGTTCAAACTGGCCCCTCCACTTT
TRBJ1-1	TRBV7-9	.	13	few	CASTLLGGGEAFF	TGTGCCAGCACCCTTTTGGGAGGGGGTGAAGCTTTCTTT
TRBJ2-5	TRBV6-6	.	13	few	CASRDWKEETQYF	TGTGCCAGCAGGGACTGGAAGGAAGAGACCCAGTACTTC
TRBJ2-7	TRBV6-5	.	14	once	CATKGEGDSYEQYF	TGTGCCACCAAAGGCGAGGGGGACTCCTACGAGCAGTACTTC
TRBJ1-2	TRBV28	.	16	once	CASSFPVQRTDYGYTF	TGTGCCAGCAGTTTCCCCGTGCAACGTACGGACTATGGCTACACCTTC
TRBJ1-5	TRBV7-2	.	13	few	CASSLREGQPQHF	TGTGCCAGCAGCCTAAGGGAGGGTCAGCCCCAGCATTTT
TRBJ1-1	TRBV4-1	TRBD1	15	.	CASSPGQGVRTEAFF	TGCGCCAGCAGCCCGGGACAGGGGGTACGGACTGAAGCTTTCTTT
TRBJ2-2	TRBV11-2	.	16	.	CASSLGPGEATGELFF	TGTGCCAGCAGCTTAGGGCCGGGGGAGGCCACCGGGGAGCTGTTTTTT
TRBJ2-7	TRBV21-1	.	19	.	CASSKGSVGTSGRAYEQYF	TGTGCCAGCAGCAAAGGGAGCGTCGGGACTAGCGGGAGGGCATACGAGCAGTACTTC
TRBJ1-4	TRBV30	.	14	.	CAWSVNRAHEKLFF	TGTGCCTGGAGTGTTAACAGGGCTCATGAAAAACTGTTTTTT
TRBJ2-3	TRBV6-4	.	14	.	CASSQGGRTDTQYF	TGTGCCAGCAGTCAAGGAGGACGAACAGATACGCAGTATTTT
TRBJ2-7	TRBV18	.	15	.	CASSPPVGAPYEQYF	TGTGCCAGCTCACCACCTGTTGGGGCCCCCTACGAGCAGTACTTC
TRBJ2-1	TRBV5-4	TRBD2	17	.	CASSPRTSGTVFNEQFF	TGTGCCAGCAGCCCCAGGACTAGCGGGACAGTTTTCAATGAGCAGTTCTTC
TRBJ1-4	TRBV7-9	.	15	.	CASSLVQGRDEKLFF	TGTGCCAGCAGCTTAGTGCAGGGGCGAGATGAAAAACTGTTTTTT
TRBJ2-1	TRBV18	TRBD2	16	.	CASSPLIAGGSNEQFF	TGTGCCAGCTCACCACTGATAGCGGGAGGCTCGAATGAGCAGTTCTTC